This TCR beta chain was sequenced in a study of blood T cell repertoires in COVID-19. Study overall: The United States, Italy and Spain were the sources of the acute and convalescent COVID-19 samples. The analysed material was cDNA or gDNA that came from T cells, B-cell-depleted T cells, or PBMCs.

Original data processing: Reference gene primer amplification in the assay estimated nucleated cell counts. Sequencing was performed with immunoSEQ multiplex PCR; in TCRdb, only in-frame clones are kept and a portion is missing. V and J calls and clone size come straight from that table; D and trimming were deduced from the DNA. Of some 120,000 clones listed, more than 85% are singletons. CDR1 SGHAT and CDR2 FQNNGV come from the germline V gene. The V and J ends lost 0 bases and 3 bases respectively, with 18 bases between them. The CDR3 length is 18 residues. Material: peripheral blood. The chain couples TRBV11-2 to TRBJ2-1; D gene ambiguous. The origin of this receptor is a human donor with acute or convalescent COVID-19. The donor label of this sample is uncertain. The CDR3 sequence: CASSLDVPLVLGYNEQFF. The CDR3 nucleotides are TGTGCCAGCAGCTTAGATGTCCCGCTAGTTCTAGGCTACAATGAGCAGTTCTTC.